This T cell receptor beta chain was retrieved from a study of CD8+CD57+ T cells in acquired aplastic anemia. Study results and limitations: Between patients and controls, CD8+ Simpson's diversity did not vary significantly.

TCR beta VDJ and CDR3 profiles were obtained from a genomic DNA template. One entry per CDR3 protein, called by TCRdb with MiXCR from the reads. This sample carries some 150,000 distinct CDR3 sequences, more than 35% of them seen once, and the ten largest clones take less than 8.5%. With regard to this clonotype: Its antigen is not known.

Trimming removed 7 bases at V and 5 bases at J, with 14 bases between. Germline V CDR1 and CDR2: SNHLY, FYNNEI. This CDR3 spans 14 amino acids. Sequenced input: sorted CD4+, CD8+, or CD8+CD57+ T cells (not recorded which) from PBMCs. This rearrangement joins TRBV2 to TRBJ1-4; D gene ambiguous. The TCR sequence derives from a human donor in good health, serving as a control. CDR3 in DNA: TGTGCCAGCAATAATGCCCGCCCGAATGAAAAACTGTTTTTT. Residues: CASNNARPNEKLFF.